One and the same sample provided the 27 T cell receptor beta chains below, sequenced in a study of T-cell reconstitution after alpha-beta-depleted transplantation in children. Unique molecular identifiers featured in how the TCRbeta library was prepared. TCRdb fed the PCR reads into MiXCR, producing one record per CDR3 protein. The sample lists about 240,000 distinct CDR3 sequences, approximately 12% occurring once. Sequencing was performed on PBMCs from the stem cell graft donor, taken from the stem cell graft. The receptors stem from a human donor who donated a stem cell graft to a child with acute lymphoblastic leukemia.

The sample holds many counts of this clonotype. The CDR3 region has the DNA TGTGCCAGCAGTCGAAGGGACAGGGACCTCTACGAGCAGTACTTC. Translation gives CASSRRDRDLYEQYF. The V gene is TRBV12-3 or TRBV12-4, the J gene TRBJ2-7; TRBD1 agrees at 9 bases. With V trimmed by 5 bases and J by 3 bases, 8 bases remained unmatched. The CDR3 has 15 amino acids.

This clonotype was seen a few times. The chain combines TRBV30 with TRBJ1-2, with D unclear. V dropped 2 bases and J dropped 2 bases, with 9 bases sitting between them. This CDR3 has 13 residues. Per the germline V gene, CDR1 is GTSNPN and CDR2 is SVGIG (reference sequence). This CDR3 is CAWSSDRNYGYTF. Written as DNA, the CDR3 is TGTGCCTGGAGTTCGGATCGGAACTATGGCTACACCTTC.

There are many counts of this clonotype. This chain links TRBV20-1 with TRBJ2-7; 11 bases fit TRBD2. Losses at the gene ends were 2 bases for V and 2 bases for J; bases not matched to a gene: 5. The CDR3 runs 15 residues. Germline V lookup: CDR1 DFQATT, CDR2 SNEGSKA (reference sequence). For the CDR3, the DNA is TGCAGTGCTAGACCTATAGCGGGAGGGCCCTACGAGCAGTACTTC. This encodes CSARPIAGGPYEQYF.

This clonotype was counted ten times or more. This sequence joins TRBV10-2 and TRBJ2-5; weak D call: TRBD1 (6 bases). Trimming shortened V by 3 bases and J by 2 bases, and 13 bases separated the two germline ends. The V gene's germline CDR1 is WSHSY and CDR2 SAAADI. There are 15 residues in the CDR3. For the CDR3, the DNA is TGCGCCAGCAGTGATGACAGGTCGACTCAAGAGACCCAGTACTTC. It translates to CASSDDRSTQETQYF.

This chain connects TRBV20-1 to TRBJ2-7; TRBD1 matches at 8 bases. Germline CDR1 and CDR2: DFQATT and SNEGSKA (reference sequence). J was trimmed by 7 bases and V by 0 bases; bases with no gene match: 8. This CDR3 comprises 14 residues. CDR3 bases: TGCAGTGCTAGAGATTATAAAGACAGGGGAGAGCAGTACTTC. Protein sequence: CSARDYKDRGEQYF.

This clonotype was counted many times. This rearrangement joins TRBV27 to TRBJ2-7; maybe TRBD2 (6 bases). The V end was cut by 10 bases, the J end by 9 bases, with 16 bases between. CDR3 length: 11 amino acids. Germline V CDR1 and CDR2: MNHEY, SMNVEV (reference sequence). CDR3 residues: CATTGLRGQYF. DNA of the CDR3: TGTGCCACCACCGGACTACGTGGGCAGTACTTC.

In its sample, this clonotype was seen many times. One junction end disagrees with the germline gene, perhaps due to a read error. The V gene is TRBV29-1, the J gene TRBJ2-1; TRBD2 agrees at 7 bases. This CDR3 region has 14 residues. CDR1 and CDR2 (germline): SQVTM, ANQGSEA. CDR3 DNA sequence: TGCAGCGGTGAAGACGGGAGGCCCTACAATGAGCAGTTCTTC. Translation gives CSGEDGRPYNEQFF.

This clonotype was picked up many times. The chain links TRBV6-5 to TRBJ2-7, with D perhaps matching TRBD2 (6 bases). The CDR3 loop spans 14 amino acids. Germline values: CDR1 MNHEY, CDR2 SVGAGI. V dropped 4 bases and J dropped 6 bases, with 16 bases sitting between them. CDR3 sequence reads: CASSSGDLLREQYF. The CDR3 coding sequence is TGTGCCAGCAGTTCGGGGGACCTCCTCCGCGAGCAGTACTTC.

The sample holds many counts of this clonotype. This sequence joins TRBV28 and TRBJ2-4, with D possibly being TRBD1 (5 bases). Germline CDR1 reads MDHEN; CDR2 reads SYDVKM. Trimming left V 6 bases short and J 1 base short, with 25 bases between. The CDR3 runs to 19 residues. As DNA, the CDR3 is TGTGCCAGCAGATCCCCCCGAGAGACAGCTCCTAGGGCCAAAAACATTCAGTACTTC. It codes for CASRSPRETAPRAKNIQYF.

This clonotype was picked up many times. The V gene is TRBV4-1, the J gene TRBJ1-1, with D uncertain. V shed 5 bases and J shed 1 base, with 14 bases lying between them. Germline CDR1 reads MGHRA; CDR2 reads YSYEKL. This CDR3 has 15 residues. CDR3 region: CASSVPAQRNTEAFF. For the CDR3, the DNA is TGCGCCAGCAGCGTACCGGCTCAAAGGAACACTGAAGCTTTCTTT.

The chain uses TRBV11-2 and TRBJ2-7; TRBD1 aligns across 7 bases. In germline, CDR1 is SGHAT, CDR2 FQNNGV. V lost 5 bases to trimming and J lost 3 bases; unmatched junction nucleotides: 10. The CDR3 runs 15 residues. The CDR3 DNA follows: TGTGCCAGCAGCCCCAGGGACAGACCCTACTACGAGCAGTACTTC. It codes for CASSPRDRPYYEQYF.

On this clonotype: Given a much more abundant clone one base away, this may be a read error. CDR3 protein: CASRVRGRQETQYF. DNA for the CDR3: TGTGCCAGCAGAGTGAGGGGACGACAAGAGACCCAGTACTTC. The chain links TRBV9 to TRBJ2-5; D possibly matches TRBD1 or TRBD2 (5 bases each). Trimming pared 5 bases from V and 2 bases from J, leaving 13 bases between. The germline gives CDR1 SGDLS, CDR2 YYNGEE. The CDR3 loop spans 14 amino acids. Full variable domain (outside the CDR3, taken from reference TRBV9 and TRBJ2-5): DSGVTQTPKHLITATGQRVTLRCSPRSGDLSVYWYQQSLDQGLQFLIQYYNGEERAKGNILERFSAQQFPDLHSELNLSSLELGDSALYFCASRVRGRQETQYFGPGTRLLVL.

The V gene is TRBV5-1, the J gene TRBJ1-1; 9 bases are a match to TRBD1. The CDR3 runs to 15 residues. Trimming removed 0 bases from V and 5 bases from J; junction bases left unmatched: 5. Germline V gene data show CDR1 as SGHRS and CDR2 as YFSETQ. CDR3 coding DNA: TGCGCCAGCAGCTTGGCCCAAGACAGGGGGACTGAAGCTTTCTTT. Residues: CASSLAQDRGTEAFF.

Ten or more counts support this clonotype. CDR3 sequence reads: CASSVAGASYNEQFF. The DNA for the CDR3 is TGTGCCAGCAGCGTAGCGGGGGCTTCCTACAATGAGCAGTTCTTC. The genes are TRBV4-2 and TRBJ2-1; 9 bases map to TRBD2. This CDR3 spans 15 amino acids. Looked up from germline, CDR1 is LGHNA and CDR2 is YNFKEQ. The J segment lost 1 base and the V segment lost 5 bases, leaving 3 bases of the junction unmatched.

This clonotype was found many times. V gene TRBV29-1 combines with J gene TRBJ1-4; perhaps TRBD1 as D (6 bases). Germline values: CDR1 SQVTM, CDR2 ANQGSEA. This CDR3 has 11 residues. V lost 6 bases, J lost 8 bases, and 10 bases lay in between. The CDR3 DNA reads as TGCAGCGTCGGGGGGGGCGAAAAACTGTTTTTT. This codes for CSVGGGEKLFF.

This clonotype has ten or more counts. The chain links TRBV15 to TRBJ2-6; D is unclear. CDR3 length: 15 amino acids. Germline V lookup: CDR1 LNHNV, CDR2 YYDKDF (reference sequence). V dropped 5 bases and J dropped 0 bases, with 8 bases sitting between them. CDR3 sequence: CATSQGNSGANVLTF. DNA of the CDR3: TGTGCCACCAGCCAAGGGAACTCTGGGGCCAACGTCCTGACTTTC.

This clonotype has at least ten counts. This chain links TRBV5-1 with TRBJ2-7; D uncertain. Germline V gene data show CDR1 as SGHRS and CDR2 as YFSETQ. The V and J ends lost 2 bases and 3 bases respectively, with 15 bases between them. The CDR3 sequence is 15 residues long. The CDR3 region is CASSFKETPHYEQYF. CDR3 in DNA: TGCGCCAGCAGCTTCAAAGAGACACCTCACTACGAGCAGTACTTC.

The chain uses TRBV28 and TRBJ2-3, with no clear D. This CDR3 contains 15 residues. Germline CDR1 is MDHEN and CDR2 is SYDVKM. V was clipped by 1 base and J by 4 bases, with 12 bases between them. Here the CDR3 DNA reads TGTGCCAGCAGTTTATCGGGCATGAAGGCAGATACGCAGTATTTT. Protein sequence: CASSLSGMKADTQYF.

This clonotype was picked up a small number of times. The chain recombines TRBV7-9 with TRBJ1-1; TRBD1 is a possible D gene (5 bases). Per germline, CDR1 SEHNR and CDR2 FQNEAQ (reference sequence). CDR3 length equals 16 residues. Trimming shortened V by 1 base and J by 4 bases, and 16 bases separated the two germline ends. CDR3 sequence: CASSLGVRVEGTEAFF. CDR3 sequence (DNA): TGTGCCAGCAGCTTAGGGGTCAGGGTCGAGGGCACTGAAGCTTTCTTT.

In its sample, this clonotype was seen many times. The chain has TRBV20-1 and TRBJ1-2; the D gene is possibly TRBD1 (5 bases). From germline, CDR1 is DFQATT and CDR2 SNEGSKA (reference sequence). The V and J ends lost 5 bases and 5 bases respectively, with 15 bases between them. This CDR3 contains 13 residues. The CDR3 here is CSADSGTDYGYTF. CDR3 sequence (DNA): TGCAGTGCTGACTCCGGGACGGATTATGGCTACACCTTC.

This clonotype was observed a handful of times. V is TRBV7-2 and J is TRBJ1-4; no clear D gene. V lost 5 bases to trimming and J lost 5 bases, with 15 bases between them. The germline V gene has CDR1 SGHTA and CDR2 FQGNSA. This CDR3 contains 15 residues. The CDR3 sequence: CASSRPSPGNEKLFF. CDR3 coding DNA: TGTGCCAGCAGCCGACCGAGTCCCGGAAATGAAAAACTGTTTTTT.

This clonotype was observed a few times. This rearrangement joins TRBV5-1 to TRBJ1-2; D is uncertain. From germline, CDR1 is SGHRS and CDR2 YFSETQ. The ends were cut back, 2 bases at V and 3 bases at J, with 11 bases in the middle. This CDR3 contains 14 residues. The CDR3 nucleotides are TGCGCCAGCAGCTTTTCGTACAGCGACTATGGCTACACCTTC. Protein sequence: CASSFSYSDYGYTF. The full variable domain, its missing parts supplied by reference TRBV5-1 and TRBJ1-2, is KAGVTQTPRYLIKTRGQQVTLSCSPISGHRSVSWYQQTPGQGLQFLFEYFSETQRNKGNFPGRFSGRQFSNSRSEMNVSTLELGDSALYLCASSFSYSDYGYTFGSGTRLTVV.

This clonotype was seen ten or more times. The rearrangement joins TRBV2 to TRBJ2-3, with D unclear. The CDR3 length is 14 residues. Trimming left V 3 bases short and J 0 bases short, with 7 bases between. Germline V gene lookup returns CDR1 SNHLY and CDR2 FYNNEI. CDR3 residues: CASSDGTSTDTQYF. CDR3 bases: TGTGCCAGCAGTGACGGCACTAGCACAGATACGCAGTATTTT. The variable domain in full, with the rest retrieved from reference TRBV2 and TRBJ2-3, is EPEVTQTPSHQVTQMGQEVILRCVPISNHLYFYWYRQILGQKVEFLVSFYNNEISEKSEIFDDQFSVERPDGSNFTLKIRSTKLEDSAMYFCASSDGTSTDTQYFGPGTRLTVL.

V usage is TRBV11-2 and J usage is TRBJ2-5, with D possibly TRBD2 on 6 matching bases. The germline gives CDR1 SGHAT, CDR2 FQNNGV. The CDR3 covers 13 residues. V lost 8 bases and J 5 bases, leaving 15 bases between the germline ends. CDR3 in DNA: TGTGCCAGCGGGAGGACAAGGTCGGAGACCCAGTACTTC. Its protein product is CASGRTRSETQYF.

This clonotype came up many times. This chain links TRBV20-1 with TRBJ2-1; TRBD2 aligns across 7 bases. The CDR3 spans 13 residues. From germline, CDR1 is DFQATT and CDR2 SNEGSKA (reference sequence). V gave up 4 bases and J gave up 4 bases; unmatched junction bases: 4. The CDR3 region has the DNA TGCAGTGCTAACGGGGGGTCGTACAATGAGCAGTTCTTC. It specifies CSANGGSYNEQFF.

This clonotype was observed at least ten times. V gene TRBV29-1 combines with J gene TRBJ2-1; 7 nucleotides match TRBD2. CDR1 and CDR2 from the germline V gene are SQVTM and ANQGSEA. The CDR3 sequence is 13 residues long. V was pared by 2 bases and J by 7 bases, with 5 bases of the junction left unmatched. The DNA of the CDR3 is TGCAGCGTTGAACAGGGACTATCAAATGAGCAGTTCTTC. It translates to CSVEQGLSNEQFF.

The chain combines TRBV4-2 with TRBJ2-1, with D tentatively TRBD1 (5 bases). Germline V lookup: CDR1 LGHNA, CDR2 YNFKEQ. The CDR3 has 12 residues. Trimming stripped 0 bases from V and 13 bases from J, with 10 bases between. CDR3: CASSQETETQFF. The CDR3 nucleotides are TGTGCCAGCAGCCAAGAGACAGAAACTCAGTTCTTC.